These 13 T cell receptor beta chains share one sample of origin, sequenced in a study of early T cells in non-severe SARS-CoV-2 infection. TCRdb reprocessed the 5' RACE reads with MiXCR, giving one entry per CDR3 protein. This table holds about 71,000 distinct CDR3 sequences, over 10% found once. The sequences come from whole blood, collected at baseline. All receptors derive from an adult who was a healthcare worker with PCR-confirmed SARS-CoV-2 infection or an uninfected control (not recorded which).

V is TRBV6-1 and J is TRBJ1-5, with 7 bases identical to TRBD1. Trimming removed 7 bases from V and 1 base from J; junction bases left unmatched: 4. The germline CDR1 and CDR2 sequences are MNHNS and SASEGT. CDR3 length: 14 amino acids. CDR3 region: CASNPTGSNQPQHF. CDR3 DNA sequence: TGTGCCAGCAATCCGACAGGGAGCAATCAGCCCCAGCATTTT.

CDR3 residues: CASSPAQGDTSPLHF. In nucleotides, the CDR3 is TGCGCCAGCAGCCCGGCCCAGGGGGATACTTCACCCCTCCACTTT. The chain couples TRBV5-1 to TRBJ1-6, with 7 bases matching TRBD1. Germline CDR1 and CDR2: SGHRS and YFSETQ. Trimming removed 4 bases from V and 9 bases from J; junction bases left unmatched: 10. The CDR3 spans 15 residues.

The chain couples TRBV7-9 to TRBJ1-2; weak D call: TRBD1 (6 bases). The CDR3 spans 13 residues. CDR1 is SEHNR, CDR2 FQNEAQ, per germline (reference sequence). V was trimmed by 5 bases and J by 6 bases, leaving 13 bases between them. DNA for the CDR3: TGTGCCAGCAGCCCTACAGGGAGCGATGGCTACACCTTC. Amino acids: CASSPTGSDGYTF.

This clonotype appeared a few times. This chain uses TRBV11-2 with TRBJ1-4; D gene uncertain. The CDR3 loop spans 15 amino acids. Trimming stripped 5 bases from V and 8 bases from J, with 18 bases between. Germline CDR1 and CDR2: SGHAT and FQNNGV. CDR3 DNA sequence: TGTGCCAGCAGCAGGTCAACACAAGCCGGCGAAAAACTGTTTTTT. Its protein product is CASSRSTQAGEKLFF.

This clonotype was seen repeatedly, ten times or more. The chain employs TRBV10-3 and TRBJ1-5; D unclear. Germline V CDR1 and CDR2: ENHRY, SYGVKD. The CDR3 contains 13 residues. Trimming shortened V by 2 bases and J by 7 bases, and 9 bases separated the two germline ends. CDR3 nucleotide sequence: TGTGCCATCAGTGAGGGCCCCGGGCAGCCCCAGCATTTT. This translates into CAISEGPGQPQHF.

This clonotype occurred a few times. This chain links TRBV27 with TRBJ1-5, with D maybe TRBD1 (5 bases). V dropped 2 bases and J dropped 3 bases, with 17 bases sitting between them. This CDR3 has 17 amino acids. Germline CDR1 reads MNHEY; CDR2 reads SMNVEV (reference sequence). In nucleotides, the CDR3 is TGTGCCAGCAGTTTAGGGGCAGGACGGGCGCTCAATCAGCCCCAGCATTTT. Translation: CASSLGAGRALNQPQHF.

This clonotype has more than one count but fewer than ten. The CDR3 spells CSAEDRDIQYF. The CDR3 DNA follows: TGCAGCGCAGAAGACAGGGACATTCAGTACTTC. The gene calls are TRBV29-1 and TRBJ2-4, with TRBD1 matching 7 bases. Germline loops: CDR1 SQVTM, CDR2 ANQGSEA. J gave up 8 bases and V 7 bases, and 5 bases lay outside the gene matches. The CDR3 consists of 11 residues.

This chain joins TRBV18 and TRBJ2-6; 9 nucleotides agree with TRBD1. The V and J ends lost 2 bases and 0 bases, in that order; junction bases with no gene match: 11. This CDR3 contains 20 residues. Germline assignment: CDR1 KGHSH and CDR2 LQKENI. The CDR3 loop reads CASSPRTGEHTSSGANVLTF. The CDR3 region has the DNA TGTGCCAGCTCACCAAGGACAGGGGAACACACGTCCTCTGGGGCCAACGTCCTGACTTTC.

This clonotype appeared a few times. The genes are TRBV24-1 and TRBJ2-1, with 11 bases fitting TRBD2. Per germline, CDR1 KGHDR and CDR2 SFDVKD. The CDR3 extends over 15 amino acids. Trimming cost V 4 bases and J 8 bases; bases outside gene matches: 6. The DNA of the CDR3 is TGTGCCACCAGTGACTTAGCGGGGGGGCTTTATGAGCAGTTCTTC. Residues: CATSDLAGGLYEQFF.

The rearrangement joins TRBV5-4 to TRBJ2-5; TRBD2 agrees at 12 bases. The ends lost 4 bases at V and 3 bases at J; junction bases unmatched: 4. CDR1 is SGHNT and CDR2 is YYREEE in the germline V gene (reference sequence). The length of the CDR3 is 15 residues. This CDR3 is CASSGRLAGEETQYF. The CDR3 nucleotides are TGTGCCAGCAGCGGGAGACTAGCGGGGGAAGAGACCCAGTACTTC.

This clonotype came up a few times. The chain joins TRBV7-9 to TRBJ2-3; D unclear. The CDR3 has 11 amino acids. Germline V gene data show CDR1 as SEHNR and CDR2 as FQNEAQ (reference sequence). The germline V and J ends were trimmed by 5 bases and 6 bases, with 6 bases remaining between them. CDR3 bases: TGTGCCAGCAGCACCCACGATACGCAGTATTTT. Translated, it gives CASSTHDTQYF.

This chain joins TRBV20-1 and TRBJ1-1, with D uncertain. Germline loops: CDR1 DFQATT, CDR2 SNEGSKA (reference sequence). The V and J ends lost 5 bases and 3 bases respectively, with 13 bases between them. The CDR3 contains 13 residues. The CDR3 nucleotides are TGCAGTGCTCCCAGTGAGCGGTACACTGAAGCTTTCTTT. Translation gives CSAPSERYTEAFF.

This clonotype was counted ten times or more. CDR3 coding DNA: TGCAGCGTTGACCCCCGAGGACTAGCGGGGAACAATGAGCAGTTCTTC. Its translation: CSVDPRGLAGNNEQFF. V usage is TRBV29-1 and J usage is TRBJ2-1, with 12 bases fitting TRBD2. The CDR3 length is 16 residues. V was clipped by 3 bases and J by 5 bases; unmatched bases: 8. Germline V lookup: CDR1 SQVTM, CDR2 ANQGSEA.